These 24 T cell receptor beta chains originate from one sample sequenced in a study of spatial heterogeneity in lung cancer. Time point of the sample: sample taken at primary tumor resection. In TCRdb, the 5' RACE reads were re-called with MiXCR into one record per CDR3 protein. The sample shows 510 or so distinct CDR3 sequences, around 6% of them seen only once. The sequencing used normal lung tissue next to the tumor, collected at surgery. These receptors all stem from a female donor with early-stage non-small cell lung cancer.

By proportion, this clonotype is large. A library prepared for alpha chains yielded this beta chain as an off-target read; its size is of little meaning. This rearrangement joins TRBV5-4 to TRBJ2-5; D might be TRBD2 (6 bases). Germline values: CDR1 SGHNT, CDR2 YYREEE (reference sequence). The length of the CDR3 is 15 residues. Between the trimmed V and J ends, which lost 3 bases and 5 bases, there was a span of 17 bases. The CDR3 reads CASSSISGVGETQYF. The CDR3 DNA sequence: TGTGCCAGCAGCTCTATTTCGGGGGTGGGCGAGACCCAGTACTTC.

This clonotype is medium-sized (0.01 to 0.1%) by share. With the library built for alpha chains, this beta chain is off target and its frequency is not meaningful. The chain uses TRBV5-5 and TRBJ2-4; D remains ambiguous. Germline V lookup: CDR1 SGHKS, CDR2 YYEKEE (reference sequence). CDR3 length: 17 residues. Trimming cost V 4 bases and J 8 bases, with 25 bases left between them. The CDR3 sequence is CASSHARSSDPGDIQYF. The DNA of the CDR3 is TGTGCCAGCAGCCACGCTAGAAGTTCGGACCCGGGCGACATTCAGTACTTC.

This clonotype is large within its sample. Being off target in a library aimed at alpha chains, this beta chain has a size of little meaning. This chain links TRBV19 with TRBJ2-7; D is uncertain. V was shortened by 2 bases and J by 5 bases, with 7 bases between the two germline ends. The CDR3 has 12 residues. Germline CDR1 LNHDA, CDR2 SQIVND (reference sequence). The CDR3 DNA reads as TGTGCCAGTAGTATAATGGGGAACGAGCAGTACTTC. Encoded protein: CASSIMGNEQYF.

With respect to this clonotype: One end of the junction is discordant with germline, which a read error may explain. This beta chain appears as a stray read in a library generated for alpha chains; its size is not informative. This chain uses TRBV12-3 or TRBV12-4 with TRBJ2-1; D call uncertain. The CDR3 length is 11 residues. CDR3 DNA sequence: TGTGCCAGCAGTTCAAAGAATGAGCAGTCCTTC. Its translation: CASSSKNEQSF.

This clonotype came up a few times. Being off target in a library aimed at alpha chains, this beta chain has a size of little meaning. The chain employs TRBV6-2 or TRBV6-3 and TRBJ1-5; a possible D gene is TRBD1 (5 bases). Trimming removed 4 bases at V and 6 bases at J, with 10 bases between. The germline gives CDR1 MNHEY, CDR2 SVGEGT. The CDR3 is 13 residues long. Here the CDR3 reads CASSWAQGQPQHF. CDR3 DNA: TGTGCCAGCAGTTGGGCCCAGGGTCAGCCCCAGCATTTT.

This clonotype came up a few times. This beta chain is an unintended read in a library built for alpha chains; its size means little. The chain employs TRBV10-1 and TRBJ2-1; D remains unclear. With 6 bases removed from V and 0 bases from J, the gap between germline ends came to 9 bases. The CDR3 extends over 14 amino acids. Germline V gives CDR1 WNHNN, CDR2 SYGVQD (reference sequence). CDR3 in DNA: TGCGCCAGCAGGTCTCGTGGCTCCTACAATGAGCAGTTCTTC. This encodes CASRSRGSYNEQFF.

On this clonotype: The library was designed around alpha chains, so this beta chain is a stray read whose abundance carries little weight. The rearrangement uses TRBV4-3 and TRBJ2-1; 8 bases match TRBD1. The trim removed 4 bases at V and 6 bases at J, leaving 11 bases unmatched. This CDR3 is built from 16 residues. Germline V CDR1 and CDR2: LGHNA, YSLEER. CDR3 region: CASSRVTGVLSNEQFF. CDR3 sequence (DNA): TGCGCCAGCAGCCGCGTGACAGGGGTCCTATCCAATGAGCAGTTCTTC.

By sample fraction, this clonotype is large. Found in a library prepared for alpha chains, this beta chain is an off-target read, and its abundance has little meaning. V and J are TRBV7-7 and TRBJ2-2; D not certain. Trimming shortened V by 1 base and J by 3 bases, and 6 bases separated the two germline ends. This CDR3 is built from 14 residues. Germline assignment: CDR1 SSHAT and CDR2 FNYEAQ (reference sequence). The CDR3 here is CASSLGADTGELFF. CDR3 nucleotide sequence: TGTGCCAGCAGCTTAGGCGCCGACACCGGGGAGCTGTTTTTT.

Details on this clonotype: With the library built for alpha chains, this beta chain is off target and its frequency is not meaningful. The V call is TRBV11-2, the J call TRBJ2-1; D remains unclear. Germline lookup yields CDR1 SGHAT and CDR2 FQNNGV. The CDR3 contains 11 residues. Trimming cost V 7 bases and J 2 bases, with 3 bases left between them. The CDR3 loop reads CASTPYNEQFF. The CDR3 DNA reads as TGTGCCAGCACCCCCTACAATGAGCAGTTCTTC.

This clonotype counts as medium-sized. The library was built for alpha chains, so this beta chain is an off-target read and its size means little. The rearrangement uses TRBV5-6 and TRBJ1-1; 8 bases line up with TRBD1. Germline lookup yields CDR1 SGHDT and CDR2 YYEEEE. V lost 4 bases and J lost 5; bases outside the gene matches: 13. The CDR3 extends over 16 amino acids. As DNA, the CDR3 is TGTGCCAGCAGCCCGTTGACAGGGGTCCGGGGAACTGAAGCTTTCTTT. Translated: CASSPLTGVRGTEAFF.

As for this clonotype: With the library built for alpha chains, this beta chain is off target and its frequency is not meaningful. The V gene is TRBV20-1, the J gene TRBJ1-6; D remains ambiguous. In germline, CDR1 is DFQATT, CDR2 SNEGSKA (reference sequence). Trimming removed 0 bases from V and 7 bases from J, with 7 bases in between. The CDR3 totals 13 residues. CDR3 amino acids: CSARDGRNSPLHF. Written as DNA, the CDR3 is TGCAGTGCTAGAGATGGTCGAAATTCACCCCTCCACTTT.

Concerning this clonotype: This beta chain came through as a stray read in a library set up for alpha chains, and its size says little. V gene TRBV12-5 combines with J gene TRBJ2-3, with 10 bases that match TRBD2. This CDR3 has 20 residues. Germline V lookup: CDR1 LGHNT, CDR2 FRNRAP. Unmatched junction bases numbered 15, after V lost 3 bases and J lost 0 bases. CDR3 DNA: TGTGCTAGTGGTTTTTACACCCATAGCGGGGGGAACATTAGCACAGATACGCAGTATTTT. This sequence encodes CASGFYTHSGGNISTDTQYF.

Judged by abundance, this clonotype is large (0.1 to 1%). Within a library made for alpha chains, this beta chain is off target, and its count is uninformative. This chain connects TRBV27 to TRBJ2-1, with 7 bases fitting TRBD1. After removal of 5 bases from V and 2 bases from J, the junction contained 6 bases not matched to a gene. The CDR3 is made up of 15 amino acids. Germline lookup yields CDR1 MNHEY and CDR2 SMNVEV (reference sequence). This CDR3 is CASSRPGQTYNEQFF. The DNA of the CDR3 is TGTGCCAGCAGTCGACCGGGACAGACCTACAATGAGCAGTTCTTC.

By share, this clonotype ranks as large. One junction end does not reproduce the germline sequence, and a read error may be involved. A library prepared for alpha chains yielded this beta chain as an off-target read; its size is of little meaning. The chain combines TRBV20-1 with TRBJ2-3; D is possibly TRBD1 or TRBD2 (5 bases each). Looked up from germline, CDR1 is DFQATT and CDR2 is SNEGSKA (reference sequence). This CDR3 has 11 residues. CDR3 nucleotide sequence: TGCAGTGCTGGAGAGAGGGGTGGGCAGTATTTT. Its translation is CSAGERGGQYF.

By its share, this clonotype is medium-sized. Found in a library prepared for alpha chains, this beta chain is an off-target read, and its abundance has little meaning. The chain carries TRBV29-1 and TRBJ2-4, with no clear D. The CDR3 is 14 residues long. Germline V gives CDR1 SQVTM, CDR2 ANQGSEA. V dropped 6 bases and J dropped 7 bases, with 19 bases sitting between them. Here the CDR3 DNA reads TGCAGCGTAATACCTATTAACCCCGGGAACATTCAGTACTTC. Protein sequence: CSVIPINPGNIQYF.

This clonotype counts as large. This beta chain appears as a stray read in a library generated for alpha chains; its size is not informative. This chain links TRBV5-4 with TRBJ2-2; TRBD1 is a possible D gene (6 bases). Germline V gene lookup returns CDR1 SGHNT and CDR2 YYREEE (reference sequence). The CDR3 is made up of 14 amino acids. V dropped 4 bases and J dropped 3 bases, with 10 bases sitting between them. The CDR3 loop reads CASSLGQDTGELFF. The CDR3 coding sequence is TGTGCCAGCAGCCTGGGACAAGACACCGGGGAGCTGTTTTTT.

By proportion, this clonotype is large. The library was built for alpha chains, so this beta chain is an off-target read and its size means little. This sequence joins TRBV7-6 and TRBJ2-7; 10 bases map to TRBD1. The V segment lost 5 bases and the J segment 6 bases; nucleotides outside the gene matches: 10. Per germline, CDR1 SGHVS and CDR2 FNYEAQ. The CDR3 spans 15 residues. The CDR3 spells CASSPTSGTGVEQYF. In DNA, the CDR3 is TGTGCCAGCAGCCCCACTTCCGGGACAGGGGTCGAGCAGTACTTC.

Judged by abundance, this clonotype is medium-sized. With the library built for alpha chains, this beta chain is off target and its frequency is not meaningful. The rearrangement joins TRBV28 to TRBJ2-5, with D possibly matching TRBD2 (7 bases). The ends were cut back, 10 bases at V and 5 bases at J, with 20 bases in the middle. The CDR3 length is 14 residues. Germline V lookup: CDR1 MDHEN, CDR2 SYDVKM. CDR3 DNA: TGTGCCACCCTTAGTCGGGGGGCAGAGGAGACCCAGTACTTC. Translated: CATLSRGAEETQYF. Filled out from reference TRBV28 and TRBJ2-5, the complete variable domain reads DVKVTQSSRYLVKRTGEKVFLECVQDMDHENMFWYRQDPGLGLRLIYFSYDVKMKEKGDIPEGYSVSREKKERFSLILESASTNQTSMYLCATLSRGAEETQYFGPGTRLLVL.

About this clonotype: The library was prepared for alpha chains; this beta chain is a stray read, so its frequency means little. The gene calls are TRBV5-1 and TRBJ2-1; D is perhaps TRBD1 (6 bases). V lost 4 bases and J 9 bases, leaving 14 bases between the germline ends. CDR3 size: 13 residues. Germline V gives CDR1 SGHRS, CDR2 YFSETQ. CDR3 residues: CASSLSEGVEQFF. As DNA, the CDR3 is TGCGCCAGCAGCCTATCTGAGGGGGTTGAGCAGTTCTTC.

By share, this clonotype counts as medium-sized (0.01 to 0.1%). This beta chain turned up in a library designed for alpha chains; as an off-target read, its abundance says little. J is TRBJ2-3 and V is TRBV7-8; D may correspond to TRBD1 or TRBD2 (5 bases each). Trimming left V 2 bases short and J 5 bases short, with 14 bases between. This CDR3 spans 15 amino acids. Germline V gives CDR1 SGHVS, CDR2 FQNEAQ. The CDR3 sequence: CASSLPGPKEDTQYF. The CDR3 DNA sequence: TGTGCCAGCAGCTTACCGGGACCCAAGGAAGATACGCAGTATTTT.

On this clonotype itself: Within a library made for alpha chains, this beta chain is off target, and its count is uninformative. CDR3 in amino acids: CASSPPGYQETQYF. The CDR3 DNA sequence: TGTGCCAGCAGTCCTCCTGGGTATCAAGAGACCCAGTACTTC. This sequence joins TRBV6-5 and TRBJ2-5; D is unresolved. Trimming took off 5 bases at V and 2 bases at J, with 12 bases between the two ends. Per germline, CDR1 MNHEY and CDR2 SVGAGI. This CDR3 is built from 14 residues.

By proportion, this clonotype is large. Because this beta chain is a stray read in a library intended to capture alpha chains, its abundance should not be given much weight. This sequence joins TRBV7-3 and TRBJ2-7; D is uncertain. The germline V gene has CDR1 SGHTA and CDR2 FQGTGA. CDR3 length: 14 amino acids. The ends were cut back, 5 bases at V and 7 bases at J, with 18 bases in the middle. The CDR3 loop reads CASSPPRMASEQYF. The CDR3 bases are TGTGCCAGCAGCCCACCCCGGATGGCCTCTGAGCAGTACTTC.

Only a few counts were recorded for this clonotype. This beta chain came through as a stray read in a library set up for alpha chains, and its size says little. The chain is built from TRBV12-3 or TRBV12-4 and TRBJ2-7; D perhaps matches TRBD1 (5 bases). Trimming shortened V by 3 bases and J by 3 bases, and 15 bases separated the two germline ends. CDR3 length equals 15 residues. The CDR3 coding sequence is TGTGCCAGCAGTTTGGGGCAGGGCGCCTTCTACGAGCAGTACTTC. Its translation is CASSLGQGAFYEQYF.

Regarding this clonotype: This beta chain is an off-target read within a library intended for alpha chains, so its frequency means little. The V gene is TRBV3-1, the J gene TRBJ2-7; possible D gene TRBD2, 5 bases. The CDR3 contains 12 residues. V was cut by 4 bases and J by 3 bases, with 7 bases left in between. Per the germline V gene, CDR1 is LGHDT and CDR2 is YNNKEL (reference sequence). The CDR3 DNA is TGTGCCAGCAGCCCCCGGGACTACGAGCAGTACTTC. Encoded protein: CASSPRDYEQYF.